This T cell receptor (beta chain) was sequenced during a study of blood T cell repertoires in COVID-19. The overall study: Samples came from the United States, Italy and Spain, spanning acute and convalescent COVID-19. T cells, B-cell-depleted T cells, or PBMCs provided the cDNA or gDNA that served as material.

The data were produced by immunoSEQ multiplex PCR, yet TCRdb's version contains in-frame clones alone and is incomplete. The data show about 80,000 clones, about 88% seen once. Germline V lookup: CDR1 MGHRA, CDR2 YSYEKL. The CDR3 totals 16 residues. The V and J ends lost 1 base and 4 bases respectively, with 16 bases between them. This sequence was found in an older man with active or convalescent COVID-19. Material for sequencing was peripheral blood. The chain recombines TRBV4-1 with TRBJ2-5; D might be TRBD2 (5 bases). The DNA for the CDR3 is TGCGCCAGCAGCCAAGTCCCCGGAACTAGATTAGAGACCCAGTACTTC. This sequence encodes CASSQVPGTRLETQYF.